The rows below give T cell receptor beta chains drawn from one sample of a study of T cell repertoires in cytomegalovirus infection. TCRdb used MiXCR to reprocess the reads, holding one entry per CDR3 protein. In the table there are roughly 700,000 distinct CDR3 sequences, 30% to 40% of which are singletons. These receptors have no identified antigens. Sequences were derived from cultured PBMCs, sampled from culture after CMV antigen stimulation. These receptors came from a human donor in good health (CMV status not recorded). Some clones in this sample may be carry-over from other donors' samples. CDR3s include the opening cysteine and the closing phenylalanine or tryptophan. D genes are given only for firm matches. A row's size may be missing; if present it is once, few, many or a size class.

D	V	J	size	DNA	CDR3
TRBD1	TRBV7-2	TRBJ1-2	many	TGTGCCAGCAGCTTAGGGTTGACCGGGACAGGTACGCCCCACGCCTATGGCTACACCTTC	CASSLGLTGTGTPHAYGYTF
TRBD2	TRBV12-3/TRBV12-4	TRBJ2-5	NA	TGTGCCAGCAGTTTAGCCCCCCTGGGACTAGCGGGGGGGCCGGGGCAAGAGACCCAGTACTTC	CASSLAPLGLAGGPGQETQYF
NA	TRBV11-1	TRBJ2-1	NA	TGTGCCAGCAGCTTAGTTGACCACCGGGGTGAGCAGTTCTTC	CASSLVDHRGEQFF
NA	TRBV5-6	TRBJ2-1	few	TGTGCCAGCAGCCCCGGAGCAGAGGATGAGCAGTTCTTC	CASSPGAEDEQFF
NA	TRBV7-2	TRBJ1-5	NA	TGTGCCAGCAGCTTAGATTGGGGGGCGGGATACAATCAGCCCCAGCATTTT	CASSLDWGAGYNQPQHF
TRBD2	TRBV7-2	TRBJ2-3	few	TGTGCCAGCAGCTTAAGGTGGACTAGCGGCAGCACAGATACGCAGTATTTT	CASSLRWTSGSTDTQYF
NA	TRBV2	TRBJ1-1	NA	TGTGCCAGCACTTTGGTCGACACTGAAGCTTTCTTT	CASTLVDTEAFF
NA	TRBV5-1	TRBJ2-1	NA	TGCGCCAGCAGCTTGGGGGTCGGCAGGAATGAGCAGTTCTTC	CASSLGVGRNEQFF
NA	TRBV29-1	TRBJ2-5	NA	TGCAGCGTTGATCGACCGGGCAGGGGAAACTTGGAGACCCAGTACTTC	CSVDRPGRGNLETQYF
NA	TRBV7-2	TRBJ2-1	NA	TGTGCCAGCAGCTTAGATATCGCGATAAGTGAGCAGTTCTTC	CASSLDIAISEQFF
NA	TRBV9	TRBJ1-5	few	TGTGCCAGCAGCCCAGGGTGGGGCGCGGGTCAGCCCCAGCATTTT	CASSPGWGAGQPQHF
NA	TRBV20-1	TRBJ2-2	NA	TGCAGTGCTAGGGGAGGTACCGGGGAGCTGTTTTTT	CSARGGTGELFF
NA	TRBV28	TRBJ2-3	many	TGTGCCAGCAGTTTCGTGGGCGGCGGTCCCAACACAGATACGCAGTATTTT	CASSFVGGGPNTDTQYF
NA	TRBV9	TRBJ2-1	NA	TGTGCCAGCAGCGTCCAGCCAGCGGGTGGGGAGCAGTTCTTC	CASSVQPAGGEQFF
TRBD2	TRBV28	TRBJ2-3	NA	TGTGCCAGCAGCTCGCTGGGCGGGGGGGACACAGATACGCAGTATTTT	CASSSLGGGDTDTQYF
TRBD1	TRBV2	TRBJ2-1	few	TGTGCCAGCAGGGATGGGACAGGGGGGAATGAGCAGTTCTTC	CASRDGTGGNEQFF
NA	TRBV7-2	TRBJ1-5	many	TGTGCCAGCAGCCCAGACTTGGGCAATCAGCCCCAGCATTTT	CASSPDLGNQPQHF
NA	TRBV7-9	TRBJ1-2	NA	TGTGCCAGCAGCTTAGTGCCGGGGAATAGTGGCTACACCTTC	CASSLVPGNSGYTF
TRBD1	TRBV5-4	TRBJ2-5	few	TGTGCCAGCAGCCCCGGAACCGGGACAGGGGAAGAGACCCAGTACTTC	CASSPGTGTGEETQYF
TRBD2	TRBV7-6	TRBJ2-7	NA	TGTGCCAGCAGCTTATATCTAGCGGGAGATTACGAGCAGTACTTC	CASSLYLAGDYEQYF
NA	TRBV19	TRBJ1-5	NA	TGTGCCAGTACCCCTAGAGGTTGGGGAAATCAGCCCCAGCATTTT	CASTPRGWGNQPQHF
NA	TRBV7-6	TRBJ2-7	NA	TGTGCCAGCAGCTCAACGCGGGGAAAGGGGAACGAGCAGTACTTC	CASSSTRGKGNEQYF
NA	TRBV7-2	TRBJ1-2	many	TGTGCCAGCAGCTTTGGGATCTATGGCTACACCTTC	CASSFGIYGYTF
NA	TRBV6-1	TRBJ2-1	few	TGTGCCAGTGGCCGTTCCTCCAATGAGCAGTTCTTC	CASGRSSNEQFF
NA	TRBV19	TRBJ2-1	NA	TGTGCCAGTAGTATGAGTAGCCAATGGGGTGAGCAGTTCTTC	CASSMSSQWGEQFF
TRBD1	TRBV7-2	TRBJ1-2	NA	TGTGCCAGCAGCCCAGGGACAGACTCCAGTATGGGTGGCTACACCTTC	CASSPGTDSSMGGYTF
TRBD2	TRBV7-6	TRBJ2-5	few	TGTGCCAGCAGCTTGGGTAATAGCGGGAGTAATCAAGAGACCCAGTACTTC	CASSLGNSGSNQETQYF
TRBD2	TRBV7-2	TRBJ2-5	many	TGTGCCAGCAGCCGGGGACTAGCGGGGGGTTTTCGGCAAGAGACCCAGTACTTC	CASSRGLAGGFRQETQYF
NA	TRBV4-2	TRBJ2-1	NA	TGTGCCAGCAGCCAAGGGGTTAGCATCGAGCAGTTCTTC	CASSQGVSIEQFF
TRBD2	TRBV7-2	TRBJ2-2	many	TGTGCCAGCAGCTTGCGGACTAGCGGGAGTTATGGATGGTCGAACACCGGGGAGCTGTTTTTT	CASSLRTSGSYGWSNTGELFF
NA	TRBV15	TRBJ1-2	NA	TGTGCCACCAGCAACCCGGACAGAAACTATGGCTACACCTTC	CATSNPDRNYGYTF
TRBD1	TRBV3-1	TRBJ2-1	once	TGTGCCAGCAGCCAAGGAGTTTCGGGACAGGGTAACAATGAGCAGTTCTTC	CASSQGVSGQGNNEQFF
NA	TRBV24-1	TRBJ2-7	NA	TGTGCCACCAGTGTTGGGTACGAGCAGTACTTC	CATSVGYEQYF
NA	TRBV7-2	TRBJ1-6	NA	TGTGCCAGCAGCTTCTACGGAGGGGCGGCCCTCCACTTT	CASSFYGGAALHF
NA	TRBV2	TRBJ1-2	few	TGTGCCAGCAGTGCGACAGTGAACCAGTATGGCTACACCTTC	CASSATVNQYGYTF
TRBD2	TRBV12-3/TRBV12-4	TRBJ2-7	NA	TGTGCCAGCAGTTTCGGACTAGCGGGAGGTGATTACGAGCAGTACTTC	CASSFGLAGGDYEQYF
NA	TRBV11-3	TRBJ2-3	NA	TGTGCCAGCAGCTCAATGGCCAATACGCAGTATTTT	CASSSMANTQYF
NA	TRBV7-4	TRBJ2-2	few	TGTGCCAGCAGGGCCGGCCCGGCCACCGGGGAGCTGTTTTTT	CASRAGPATGELFF
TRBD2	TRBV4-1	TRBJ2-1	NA	TGCGCCAGCAGCCGGAGGAGCGGGGGATACTACGGGGTCGATGAGCAGTTCTTC	CASSRRSGGYYGVDEQFF
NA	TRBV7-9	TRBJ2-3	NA	TGTGCCAGCAGAAATGAAAGGGGAGGTCCGACGGGTACGCAGTATTTT	CASRNERGGPTGTQYF
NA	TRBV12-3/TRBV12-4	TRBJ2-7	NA	TGTGCCAGCTCTGGGGTTACCCATGCCTACGAGCAGTACTTC	CASSGVTHAYEQYF
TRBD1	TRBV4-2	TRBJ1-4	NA	TGTGCCAGCAAAAAATCGGACAGGGGGCATGAAAAACTGTTTTTT	CASKKSDRGHEKLFF
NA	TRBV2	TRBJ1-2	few	TGTGCCAGCAGCGCGAGGGGCATAAGTAGTGGCTACACCTTC	CASSARGISSGYTF
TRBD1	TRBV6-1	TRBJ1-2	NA	TGTGCCAGCATCAAAGGGGGATATTTAGGGGGCGGCTATGGCTACACCTTC	CASIKGGYLGGGYGYTF
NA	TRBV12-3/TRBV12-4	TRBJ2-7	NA	TGTGCCAGCAGTTTACGTCTTTTCTACGAGCAGTACTTC	CASSLRLFYEQYF
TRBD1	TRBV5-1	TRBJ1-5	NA	TGCGCCTTACGGACGAGGGGGCTCGAAACGAGTATGGAGAATCAGCCCCAGCATTTT	CALRTRGLETSMENQPQHF
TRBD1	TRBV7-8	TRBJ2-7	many	TGTGCCAGCAGCTTAGTGGGACAGGGGGCCCACGAGCAGTACTTC	CASSLVGQGAHEQYF
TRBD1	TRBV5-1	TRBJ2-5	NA	TGCGCCAGCAGCCCGCGACCGGGACAGGGAGGAGAGACCCAGTACTTC	CASSPRPGQGGETQYF
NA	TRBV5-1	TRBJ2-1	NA	TGCGCCAGCAGCTTGCAGGGGAACAATGAGCAGTTCTTC	CASSLQGNNEQFF
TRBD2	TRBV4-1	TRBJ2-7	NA	TGCGCCAGCAGCCAAGACCCGCCCGGCGGGGGGCTCTACGAGCAGTACTTC	CASSQDPPGGGLYEQYF
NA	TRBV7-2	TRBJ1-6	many	TGTGCCAGCAGCTCCACCGGGGGTTACTCCTATAATTCACCCCTCCACTTT	CASSSTGGYSYNSPLHF
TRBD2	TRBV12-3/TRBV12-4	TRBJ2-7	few	TGTGCCAGCAAACAGGGACTAGCGGATTACTACGAGCAGTACTTC	CASKQGLADYYEQYF
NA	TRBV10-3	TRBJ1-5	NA	TGTGCCATCAGTTATGACAGGAGCAATCAGCCCCAGCATTTT	CAISYDRSNQPQHF